The 2 T cell receptor beta chains presented below share a single source sample, sequenced in a study of T cell responses to AZD1222 COVID-19 vaccine. TCRdb's table, derived via immunoSEQ multiplex PCR, lists solely in-frame clones and lacks some. The sample includes about 140,000 clones, roughly nine tenths of them seen just once. Sequenced here: peripheral blood, sampled on day 0 of AZD1222 vaccination. Every receptor here comes from an adult in good health.

This clone was observed a single time. This rearrangement joins TRBV18 to TRBJ2-5; TRBD1 aligns across 8 bases. CDR1 KGHSH and CDR2 LQKENI come from the germline V gene. The CDR3 length is 15 residues. Germline trimming cut 3 bases from V and 4 bases from J; bases unmatched to any gene: 7. CDR3 DNA: TGTGCCAGCTCACCGCGACAGGGGAGCGCAGAGACCCAGTACTTC. It encodes CASSPRQGSAETQYF.

The CDR3 reads CASSIPAGALLSNQPQHF. The CDR3 DNA reads TGTGCCAGCAGCATTCCGGCAGGGGCCCTCCTTAGCAATCAGCCCCAGCATTTT. The chain combines TRBV21-1 with TRBJ1-5; the table's D call of TRBD1 was not tested on the DNA. TRBV21-1 is given as a pseudogene. There are 18 residues in the CDR3.